This T cell receptor (beta chain) stems from a study of shared clonotypes between healthy human individuals. CD45RO-negative, CCR7-positively selected cells formed the naive CD8 fraction, excluding terminally differentiated effector memory CD45RA+ cells. Donors were Caucasian adults residing in Nashville, Tennessee, USA. CDR3 length: 16 residues. Unmatched junction bases numbered 8, after V lost 3 bases and J lost 8 bases. Germline CDR1 is SGDLS and CDR2 is YYNGEE. Profiled with immunoSEQ multiplex PCR; TCRdb holds only in-frame clones, not every one. This repertoire shows roughly 2,000,000 clones, around 95% found once; its top ten account for roughly 1.7%.

The sample was naive CD8+ T cells from PBMCs. V gene TRBV9 combines with J gene TRBJ2-1; 13 bases agree with TRBD2. The origin of this receptor is a man younger than 35 in good health. Some clones in this sample may be carry-over from other donors' samples. In DNA, the CDR3 is TGTGCCAGCAGCGCCGGACTAGCGGGAGTTGTGTATGAGCAGTTCTTC. It encodes CASSAGLAGVVYEQFF.